This is a list of T cell receptor beta chains from one sample in a study of T cell repertoires in cytomegalovirus infection. TCRdb recomputed calls from the reads with MiXCR, one row per CDR3 protein. Of 250,000 to 300,000 distinct CDR3 sequences listed, about 26% were seen once; the top ten hold about 15%. Sequenced sample: PBMCs. These TCRs come from a human donor in good health (CMV status not recorded). Some clones in this sample may be carry-over from other donors' samples. CDR3s include the opening cysteine and the closing phenylalanine or tryptophan. The order of the fields is clone size, J gene, D gene, V gene, CDR3 DNA, CDR3 protein. The D gene is left open where the match is weak. Rows give clone size only sometimes, using once, few, many, or a class for an expanded clone.

clone size: .
J gene: TRBJ2-3
D gene: .
V gene: TRBV24-1
CDR3 DNA: TGTGCCACCAGTGATCCCAAGGCCGACTCTCGAAGCACAGATACGCAGTATTTT
CDR3 protein: CATSDPKADSRSTDTQYF

clone size: many
J gene: TRBJ2-3
D gene: .
V gene: TRBV7-3
CDR3 DNA: TGTGCCAGCAGCTTAATGGGGAGCACAGATACGCAGTATTTT
CDR3 protein: CASSLMGSTDTQYF

clone size: .
J gene: TRBJ1-5
D gene: .
V gene: TRBV2
CDR3 DNA: TGTGCCAGCAGTCGACAGGTAAATCAGCCCCAGCATTTT
CDR3 protein: CASSRQVNQPQHF

clone size: .
J gene: TRBJ2-7
D gene: .
V gene: TRBV6-5
CDR3 DNA: TGTGCCAGCAGTACCTCACAGGGCGGCGAGCAGTACTTC
CDR3 protein: CASSTSQGGEQYF

clone size: few
J gene: TRBJ1-2
D gene: .
V gene: TRBV15
CDR3 DNA: TGTGCCACCAGCAGAGATGGGGCCGACTATGGCTACACCTTC
CDR3 protein: CATSRDGADYGYTF

clone size: .
J gene: TRBJ1-5
D gene: .
V gene: TRBV6-1
CDR3 DNA: TGTGCCAGCAGTGAAGGGCGGTGGAATAGCAATCAGCCCCAGCATTTT
CDR3 protein: CASSEGRWNSNQPQHF

clone size: .
J gene: TRBJ2-2
D gene: .
V gene: TRBV29-1
CDR3 DNA: TGCAGCGTTGATAGGAGCTTCGGCACCGGGGAGCTGTTTTTT
CDR3 protein: CSVDRSFGTGELFF

clone size: many
J gene: TRBJ2-5
D gene: TRBD2
V gene: TRBV5-6
CDR3 DNA: TGTGCCAGCAGCCGAGAAAGACCGACTAGCGGGGCCCAAGAGACCCAGTACTTC
CDR3 protein: CASSRERPTSGAQETQYF

clone size: few
J gene: TRBJ2-1
D gene: .
V gene: TRBV7-2
CDR3 DNA: TGTGCCAGCAGCTTGCTAGCGCATGAGCAGTTCTTC
CDR3 protein: CASSLLAHEQFF

clone size: .
J gene: TRBJ2-1
D gene: TRBD2
V gene: TRBV15
CDR3 DNA: TGTGCCACCAGCAGAGGGGCTGGGCGCCGGGGGGGTAATGAGCAGTTCTTC
CDR3 protein: CATSRGAGRRGGNEQFF

clone size: few
J gene: TRBJ1-3
D gene: .
V gene: TRBV2
CDR3 DNA: TGTGCCAGCAGTGGTGGGTTCCGGAGATCTGGAAACACCATATATTTT
CDR3 protein: CASSGGFRRSGNTIYF

clone size: .
J gene: TRBJ2-2
D gene: .
V gene: TRBV11-2
CDR3 DNA: TGTGCCACTTCCTTCAGGGGAGGGAGCACCGGGGAGCTGTTTTTT
CDR3 protein: CATSFRGGSTGELFF

clone size: .
J gene: TRBJ2-7
D gene: .
V gene: TRBV7-6
CDR3 DNA: TGTGCCAGCAGCCCATCCCTGGGCTCCTACGAGCAGTACTTC
CDR3 protein: CASSPSLGSYEQYF

clone size: few
J gene: TRBJ2-2
D gene: .
V gene: TRBV10-1
CDR3 DNA: TGCGCCAGCAGTGTAGACGTGTCCGGGGAGCTGTTTTTT
CDR3 protein: CASSVDVSGELFF

clone size: many
J gene: TRBJ2-1
D gene: .
V gene: TRBV11-2
CDR3 DNA: TGTGCCAGCAGCTTAGCCCAGACTGAGCAGTTCTTC
CDR3 protein: CASSLAQTEQFF

clone size: many
J gene: TRBJ2-4
D gene: .
V gene: TRBV7-2
CDR3 DNA: TGTGCCAGCCGAAACATGGGGGGCGTAAACATTCAGTACTTC
CDR3 protein: CASRNMGGVNIQYF

clone size: few
J gene: TRBJ1-5
D gene: .
V gene: TRBV28
CDR3 DNA: TGTGCCAGCAGTTCGGGACCTAGAGAACGGCCCCAGCATTTT
CDR3 protein: CASSSGPRERPQHF

clone size: few
J gene: TRBJ1-5
D gene: .
V gene: TRBV4-3
CDR3 DNA: TGCGCCAGCAGCCAAGATTTCGGGGGTGCCGGTCAGCCCCAGCATTTT
CDR3 protein: CASSQDFGGAGQPQHF

clone size: .
J gene: TRBJ2-7
D gene: .
V gene: TRBV6-2/TRBV6-3
CDR3 DNA: TGTGCCAGCAGTGCCCTGGATCACTACGAGCAGTACTTC
CDR3 protein: CASSALDHYEQYF

clone size: .
J gene: TRBJ2-3
D gene: .
V gene: TRBV10-1
CDR3 DNA: TGCGCCAGCAGTGATGGAGGGCCCGGAGATACGCAGTATTTT
CDR3 protein: CASSDGGPGDTQYF

clone size: few
J gene: TRBJ2-5
D gene: .
V gene: TRBV11-2
CDR3 DNA: TGTGCCAGCACCAGACCGTCAGGAGGGTCGGAGACCCAGTACTTC
CDR3 protein: CASTRPSGGSETQYF

clone size: .
J gene: TRBJ2-7
D gene: .
V gene: TRBV2
CDR3 DNA: TGTGCCAGCAGTGTTGGCCTTTCCTACGAGCAGTACTTC
CDR3 protein: CASSVGLSYEQYF

clone size: .
J gene: TRBJ2-2
D gene: .
V gene: TRBV9
CDR3 DNA: TGTGCCAGTTCAGGGACGGGGGCCAACACCGGGGAGCTGTTTTTT
CDR3 protein: CASSGTGANTGELFF

clone size: .
J gene: TRBJ2-3
D gene: TRBD2
V gene: TRBV5-1
CDR3 DNA: TGCGCCAGCAGCTTGGAACTAGCGGAAGGGACAGATACGCAGTATTTT
CDR3 protein: CASSLELAEGTDTQYF

clone size: many
J gene: TRBJ2-3
D gene: .
V gene: TRBV7-2
CDR3 DNA: TGTGCCAGCAGCTCACCGGGAGTAGTCACAGATACGCAGTATTTT
CDR3 protein: CASSSPGVVTDTQYF

clone size: .
J gene: TRBJ2-4
D gene: .
V gene: TRBV12-3/TRBV12-4
CDR3 DNA: TGTGCCAGCAGTAAGAGGGGAGCCAAAAACATTCAGTACTTC
CDR3 protein: CASSKRGAKNIQYF

clone size: .
J gene: TRBJ2-7
D gene: TRBD2
V gene: TRBV18
CDR3 DNA: TGTGCCAGCTCACCACGGGGACTAGCGGGAACCTACGAGCAGTACTTC
CDR3 protein: CASSPRGLAGTYEQYF

clone size: .
J gene: TRBJ2-7
D gene: TRBD1
V gene: TRBV19
CDR3 DNA: TGTGCCCCGATGGGGACAGATTCCTACGAGCAGTACTTC
CDR3 protein: CAPMGTDSYEQYF

clone size: .
J gene: TRBJ1-1
D gene: .
V gene: TRBV23-1
CDR3 DNA: TGCGCCAGCAGTCAACGTCAGGGAACAGCTTTCTTT
CDR3 protein: CASSQRQGTAFF

clone size: few
J gene: TRBJ1-5
D gene: .
V gene: TRBV7-2
CDR3 DNA: TGTGCCAGCAGCTTAGGTTCGCACAGGGATCAGCCCCAGCATTTT
CDR3 protein: CASSLGSHRDQPQHF

clone size: .
J gene: TRBJ2-5
D gene: TRBD1
V gene: TRBV5-6
CDR3 DNA: TGTGCCAGCAGCTTGGCCCGGACAGGGGGGAGCCTTAAAGAGACCCAGTACTTC
CDR3 protein: CASSLARTGGSLKETQYF

clone size: few
J gene: TRBJ2-7
D gene: .
V gene: TRBV4-2
CDR3 DNA: TGTGCCAGCAGCCCCTCCGGCAGGGCCACCTACGAGCAGTACTTC
CDR3 protein: CASSPSGRATYEQYF

clone size: few
J gene: TRBJ1-5
D gene: .
V gene: TRBV28
CDR3 DNA: TGTGCCAGCAGTTATCCTAAGGGCTGGGGCAATCAGCCCCAGCATTTT
CDR3 protein: CASSYPKGWGNQPQHF

clone size: few
J gene: TRBJ1-6
D gene: .
V gene: TRBV11-2
CDR3 DNA: TGTGCCAGCAGCTTAGGGAGCTTACAGAATTCACCCCTCCACTTT
CDR3 protein: CASSLGSLQNSPLHF

clone size: .
J gene: TRBJ2-7
D gene: .
V gene: TRBV30
CDR3 DNA: TGTGCCTGGAGTGTATCTTTCTCGGCGGGAACCTACGAGCAGTACTTC
CDR3 protein: CAWSVSFSAGTYEQYF

clone size: few
J gene: TRBJ2-7
D gene: .
V gene: TRBV7-2
CDR3 DNA: TGTGCCAGCAGCTTAGTCATCGGGGTATTCGAGCAGTACTTC
CDR3 protein: CASSLVIGVFEQYF

clone size: .
J gene: TRBJ2-3
D gene: .
V gene: TRBV11-3
CDR3 DNA: TGTGCCAGCAGCTTGGGGGACTCTTTCACAGATACGCAGTATTTT
CDR3 protein: CASSLGDSFTDTQYF

clone size: .
J gene: TRBJ2-3
D gene: TRBD2
V gene: TRBV6-5
CDR3 DNA: TGTGCCAGCAGTTATAGGGGCAATGCGGGGGGGCCAGATACGCAGTATTTT
CDR3 protein: CASSYRGNAGGPDTQYF

clone size: many
J gene: TRBJ1-1
D gene: .
V gene: TRBV6-1
CDR3 DNA: TGTGCCAGCAGGAGAGGCTCCCAGGACACTGAAGCTTTCTTT
CDR3 protein: CASRRGSQDTEAFF

clone size: many
J gene: TRBJ1-2
D gene: TRBD1
V gene: TRBV7-8
CDR3 DNA: TGTGCCAGCAGCTACAGGGGGGCAGGGAGTGGCTACACCTTC
CDR3 protein: CASSYRGAGSGYTF

clone size: .
J gene: TRBJ1-4
D gene: .
V gene: TRBV7-9
CDR3 DNA: TGTGCCAGCAGCTTGAGGGGGTTTTCGACTAATGAAAAACTGTTTTTT
CDR3 protein: CASSLRGFSTNEKLFF

clone size: once
J gene: TRBJ2-1
D gene: .
V gene: TRBV9
CDR3 DNA: TGTGCCAGCAGCGTAGATCCCCCTCCAGGGACGGTCTACAATGAGCAGTTCTTC
CDR3 protein: CASSVDPPPGTVYNEQFF

clone size: many
J gene: TRBJ2-5
D gene: .
V gene: TRBV13
CDR3 DNA: TGTGCCAGCAGCTTAGGGGGGGCGAGGCGAGAGACCCAGTACTTC
CDR3 protein: CASSLGGARRETQYF

clone size: .
J gene: TRBJ2-2
D gene: TRBD2
V gene: TRBV20-1
CDR3 DNA: TGCAGTGCCCCACCCATGGGACTAGCGAACACCGGGGAGCTGTTTTTT
CDR3 protein: CSAPPMGLANTGELFF

clone size: once
J gene: TRBJ2-2
D gene: TRBD1
V gene: TRBV19
CDR3 DNA: TGTGCCAGTAGTATACCGGACAGGGACTCCGGGGAGCTGTTTTTT
CDR3 protein: CASSIPDRDSGELFF

clone size: .
J gene: TRBJ1-1
D gene: .
V gene: TRBV29-1
CDR3 DNA: TGCAGCGGTGATTACGGGTTGAACACTGAAGCTTTCTTT
CDR3 protein: CSGDYGLNTEAFF